These 29 T cell receptor beta chains were sequenced from one sample in a study of blood T cell repertoires in COVID-19 (dated by TCRdb to 2018 to 2020). Libraries came from the immunoSEQ multiplex PCR assay. Imported from immuneACCESS, the table was reduced by TCRdb to in-frame sequences with V and J called. These copies leave out some clones; in studies compared against another copy, an unresolved V gene accounts for under half, and the cause of the remainder is not known. The sample yields 200,000 to 250,000 clones; roughly 80% were counted once. The leading ten clones occupy less than 3.5% of the sample. Sequencing was performed on peripheral blood. The receptors were sampled from a woman aged 18-29 years with acute or convalescent COVID-19.

The genes are TRBV11-1 and TRBJ2-5; the match to TRBD2 covers 7 bases. Germline V gene lookup returns CDR1 SGHAT and CDR2 FQDESV (reference sequence). V shed 5 bases, J shed 2 bases, and the junction held 5 bases outside the gene matches. The CDR3 sequence is 14 residues long. The CDR3 region has the DNA TGTGCCAGCAGCCGGACTAGACTACAAGAGACCCAGTACTTC. It translates to CASSRTRLQETQYF.

The chain has TRBV12-3 or TRBV12-4 and TRBJ1-1; unclear D gene. Deletions cut 2 bases from V and 7 bases from J, with 11 bases between. CDR3 length: 13 residues. CDR3 protein: CASSLSLLLEAFF. Here the CDR3 DNA reads TGTGCCAGCAGTTTATCACTCCTACTTGAAGCTTTCTTT.

The chain couples TRBV29-1 to TRBJ2-2; 9 bases map to TRBD1. This CDR3 has 14 amino acids. Germline CDR1 reads SQVTM; CDR2 reads ANQGSEA. The V and J ends lost 3 bases and 7 bases, in that order; junction bases with no gene match: 6. The CDR3 DNA reads TGCAGCGTTGACTGGACAGGGGTGGGCGGGGAGCTGTTTTTT. Its protein product is CSVDWTGVGGELFF.

V usage is TRBV25-1 and J usage is TRBJ1-5; possibly TRBD1 for D (6 bases). CDR1 is MGHDK and CDR2 is SYGVNS in the germline V gene. V was trimmed by 4 bases and J by 5 bases, leaving 21 bases between them. The CDR3 length is 17 residues. The CDR3, as DNA: TGTGCCAGCAGTGCTTGGGGCACGGGGGGGGCGGATCAGCCCCAGCATTTT. This translates into CASSAWGTGGADQPQHF.

This chain links TRBV21-1 with TRBJ2-5; the table's D call TRBD2 went unverified against the DNA. TRBV21-1 is assigned pseudogene status. This CDR3 contains 15 residues. Written as DNA, the CDR3 is TGTGCCAGCAGCAAAGGTGCGGGAGTAAGGGAGACCCAGTACTTC. Translating it yields CASSKGAGVRETQYF.

V gene TRBV19 combines with J gene TRBJ1-5; D possibly corresponds to TRBD1 (5 bases). Trimming pared 7 bases from V and 0 bases from J, leaving 13 bases between. This CDR3 comprises 15 residues. Germline V gene lookup returns CDR1 LNHDA and CDR2 SQIVND (reference sequence). CDR3 bases: TGTGCCAGTACCGAGGACATCGTTAGCAATCAGCCCCAGCATTTT. Its protein is CASTEDIVSNQPQHF.

The genes are TRBV7-9 and TRBJ2-2, with TRBD2 identical over 10 bases. Germline V gives CDR1 SEHNR, CDR2 FQNEAQ (reference sequence). This CDR3 comprises 16 residues. V gave up 5 bases and J gave up 3 bases; unmatched junction bases: 6. The CDR3 reads CASSLTSGNDTGELFF. The CDR3 DNA is TGTGCCAGCAGCCTAACTAGCGGGAATGACACCGGGGAGCTGTTTTTT.

V gene TRBV7-9 combines with J gene TRBJ2-1; TRBD2 matches 9 bases. Losses at the gene ends were 2 bases for V and 5 bases for J; bases not matched to a gene: 7. Germline CDR1 SEHNR, CDR2 FQNEAQ (reference sequence). The CDR3 length is 16 residues. The CDR3 DNA is TGTGCCAGCAGCTTACGGTCTAGCGGGACCCACAATGAGCAGTTCTTC. Translated, it gives CASSLRSSGTHNEQFF.

The rearrangement links TRBV28 to TRBJ1-2, with 8 bases matching TRBD1. This CDR3 comprises 13 residues. CDR1 is MDHEN, CDR2 SYDVKM, per germline. Trimming took 6 bases from V and 12 from J; bases not matched to a gene: 12. CDR3 residues: CASSTGGQARDTF. DNA of the CDR3: TGTGCCAGCAGCACGGGGGGACAGGCCAGGGACACCTTC.

The V gene is TRBV9, the J gene TRBJ2-1; D might be TRBD1 (6 bases). This CDR3 is 16 amino acids long. Trimming left V 0 bases short and J 5 bases short, with 15 bases between. In germline, CDR1 is SGDLS, CDR2 YYNGEE. This chain's CDR3 is CASSVDPQGVNNEQFF. The CDR3 DNA is TGTGCCAGCAGCGTAGATCCACAGGGAGTCAACAATGAGCAGTTCTTC.

The chain employs TRBV6-5 and TRBJ2-1; 13 bases line up with TRBD2. The germline gives CDR1 MNHEY, CDR2 SVGAGI. The CDR3 runs 15 residues. Unmatched junction bases numbered 7, after V lost 6 bases and J lost 8 bases. The DNA of the CDR3 is TGTGCCAGCAGCACGGGACTAGCGGGATGGGATGAGCAGTTCTTC. It yields the protein CASSTGLAGWDEQFF.

The CDR3 sequence: CASSSHRGPTGELFF. The CDR3 region has the DNA TGTGCCAGCAGCTCCCACAGGGGGCCCACCGGGGAGCTGTTTTTT. The chain is built from TRBV11-2 and TRBJ2-2; 9 nucleotides line up with TRBD1. The CDR3 is 15 residues long. V trimming: 4 bases; J trimming: 4 bases; junction bases outside the gene matches: 4. Germline V CDR1 and CDR2: SGHAT, FQNNGV.

The chain couples TRBV28 to TRBJ2-2, with D tentatively TRBD2 (7 bases). Germline CDR1 reads MDHEN; CDR2 reads SYDVKM. The CDR3 length is 14 residues. Trimming cost V 6 bases and J 5 bases, with 13 bases left between them. CDR3 sequence: CASSLGGHTGELFF. The CDR3 DNA reads as TGTGCCAGCAGCCTCGGGGGGCATACCGGGGAGCTGTTTTTT. The whole variable domain, filled in from reference TRBV28 and TRBJ2-2, reads DVKVTQSSRYLVKRTGEKVFLECVQDMDHENMFWYRQDPGLGLRLIYFSYDVKMKEKGDIPEGYSVSREKKERFSLILESASTNQTSMYLCASSLGGHTGELFFGEGSRLTVL.

This chain connects TRBV30 to TRBJ2-7; 11 positions match TRBD2. CDR1 GTSNPN and CDR2 SVGIG come from the germline V gene (reference sequence). This CDR3 spans 14 amino acids. Losses at the gene ends were 3 bases for V and 4 bases for J; bases not matched to a gene: 5. Here the CDR3 DNA reads TGTGCCTGGAGGGCAACTAGCGGGAGTTACGAGCAGTACTTC. It codes for CAWRATSGSYEQYF.

This chain connects TRBV19 to TRBJ2-7; possibly TRBD2 for D (6 bases). V lost 1 base and J lost 4, with 8 bases in between. The germline V gene encodes CDR1 LNHDA and CDR2 SQIVND (reference sequence). This CDR3 has 13 residues. CDR3 amino acids: CASSIAEGYEQYF. DNA of the CDR3: TGTGCCAGTAGTATAGCGGAGGGATACGAGCAGTACTTC.

V gene TRBV11-2 combines with J gene TRBJ1-6; the match to TRBD1 covers 7 bases. V shed 3 bases, J shed 10 bases, and the junction held 15 bases outside the gene matches. Germline V gene sequence: CDR1 SGHAT, CDR2 FQNNGV. There are 17 residues in the CDR3. CDR3 region: CASSFAEGTVLSSPLHF. The DNA for the CDR3 is TGTGCCAGCAGCTTTGCAGAAGGGACAGTTCTGTCGTCACCCCTCCACTTT. Full variable domain (rest looked up from reference TRBV11-2 and TRBJ1-6): EAGVAQSPRYKIIEKRQSVAFWCNPISGHATLYWYQQILGQGPKLLIQFQNNGVVDDSQLPKDRFSAERLKGVDSTLKIQPAKLEDSAVYLCASSFAEGTVLSSPLHFGNGTRLTVT.

The chain combines TRBV19 with TRBJ1-2, with D uncertain. The germline gives CDR1 LNHDA, CDR2 SQIVND (reference sequence). Trimming took off 4 bases at V and 5 bases at J, with 29 bases between the two ends. The CDR3 covers 19 residues. CDR3 in DNA: TGTGCCAGTAGTACCCTCCTTGGGTCGCGTCGACTACAACTTTATGGCTACACCTTC. This encodes CASSTLLGSRRLQLYGYTF. The full variable domain, its missing parts supplied by reference TRBV19 and TRBJ1-2, is DGGITQSPKYLFRKEGQNVTLSCEQNLNHDAMYWYRQDPGQGLRLIYYSQIVNDFQKGDIAEGYSVSREKKESFPLTVTSAQKNPTAFYLCASSTLLGSRRLQLYGYTFGSGTRLTVV.

The sample holds a few counts of this clone. The V gene is TRBV7-2, the J gene TRBJ1-2, with 9 bases identical to TRBD1. The V gene end was trimmed by 5 bases and the J gene end by 8 bases; junction bases not matched to a gene: 6. Germline V gene data show CDR1 as SGHTA and CDR2 as FQGNSA. This CDR3 is built from 13 residues. CDR3 amino acids: CASSGDRVIGYTF. The CDR3 bases are TGTGCCAGCAGCGGGGACAGGGTGATAGGCTACACCTTC.

The count of this clone is one. The V call is TRBV6-6, the J call TRBJ1-2, with no clear D. V shed 5 bases and J shed 1 base, with 8 bases lying between them. Germline loops: CDR1 MNHNY, CDR2 SVGAGI (reference sequence). This CDR3 is built from 13 residues. DNA for the CDR3: TGTGCCAGCAGTACGGGGAGTAACTATGGCTACACCTTC. It specifies CASSTGSNYGYTF.

The rearrangement links TRBV27 to TRBJ2-7, with D perhaps TRBD2 (6 bases). Per the germline V gene, CDR1 is MNHEY and CDR2 is SMNVEV (reference sequence). V lost 6 bases to trimming and J lost 2 bases, with 14 bases between them. CDR3 length: 14 residues. The CDR3 here is CASSPGGTTYEQYF. As DNA, the CDR3 is TGTGCCAGCAGCCCGGGCGGGACGACCTACGAGCAGTACTTC.

J is TRBJ1-2 and V is TRBV6-5, with D possibly matching TRBD1 (5 bases). Trimming removed 2 bases from V and 8 bases from J, with 18 bases in between. Germline lookup yields CDR1 MNHEY and CDR2 SVGAGI. The CDR3 spans 15 residues. CDR3 nucleotides: TGTGCCAGCAGTTACGAATCTGGGGGGAGTCGGGGCTACACCTTC. Translating it yields CASSYESGGSRGYTF.

The gene calls are TRBV11-2 and TRBJ2-7, with 10 bases that match TRBD1. The V gene's germline CDR1 is SGHAT and CDR2 FQNNGV. The CDR3 is made up of 15 amino acids. V dropped 5 bases and J dropped 4; count of bases not matched to a gene: 8. CDR3 bases: TGTGCCAGCAGCGTTTCGACAGGGGGCAGTTACGAGCAGTACTTC. This gives the protein CASSVSTGGSYEQYF.

This rearrangement joins TRBV5-1 to TRBJ1-1; D possibly corresponds to TRBD1 (6 bases). Trimming left V 0 bases short and J 7 bases short, with 10 bases between. CDR1 and CDR2 (germline): SGHRS, YFSETQ. The CDR3 loop spans 13 amino acids. In DNA, the CDR3 is TGCGCCAGCAGCTTGGCCGAGGGGGATGAAGCTTTCTTT. Protein sequence: CASSLAEGDEAFF.

The chain couples TRBV24-1 to TRBJ1-2, with a tentative D call TRBD1 (5 bases). Looked up from germline, CDR1 is KGHDR and CDR2 is SFDVKD. The V end was cut by 3 bases, the J end by 6 bases, with 13 bases between. The CDR3 runs to 14 residues. The CDR3 nucleotides read TGTGCCACCAGTGATAACCAGGGCATCCATGGCTACACCTTC. Translated, it gives CATSDNQGIHGYTF.

Comments on this clone: The identical CDR3 is also encoded by other nucleotide sequences in the sample. This chain joins TRBV10-2 and TRBJ1-2; D is unresolved. Germline V lookup: CDR1 WSHSY, CDR2 SAAADI. The CDR3 consists of 12 residues. V was cut by 2 bases and J by 2 bases, with 3 bases left in between. CDR3 amino acids: CASSEQNYGYTF. The CDR3 nucleotides are TGCGCCAGCAGTGAGCAGAACTATGGCTACACCTTC.

The genes are TRBV5-1 and TRBJ1-4; D is possibly TRBD1 (6 bases). The CDR3 is 14 residues long. The germline V gene encodes CDR1 SGHRS and CDR2 YFSETQ. V was clipped by 3 bases and J by 7 bases, with 13 bases between them. The CDR3 loop is CASSSQGMGEKLFF. The CDR3 nucleotides read TGCGCCAGCAGCTCACAGGGAATGGGTGAAAAACTGTTTTTT.

The rearrangement links TRBV6-1 to TRBJ1-2, with 7 bases matching TRBD1. From germline, CDR1 is MNHNS and CDR2 SASEGT. Trimming at V came to 3 bases and at J to 4 bases, leaving 14 bases not matched to a gene. The CDR3 consists of 17 residues. Written as DNA, the CDR3 is TGTGCCAGCAGTGAGCCCCCCCTCGACAGACAGGGCTATGGCTACACCTTC. This sequence encodes CASSEPPLDRQGYGYTF.

CDR3 DNA sequence: TGTGCCAGCAGCTTGGTGGGCAATGAAAAACTGTTTTTT. Encoded protein: CASSLVGNEKLFF. V usage is TRBV5-8 and J usage is TRBJ1-4; D remains ambiguous. Between the trimmed V and J ends, which lost 0 bases and 5 bases, there was a span of 5 bases. Looked up from germline, CDR1 is SGHTS and CDR2 is YDEGEE. This CDR3 has 13 amino acids.

The gene calls are TRBV6-5 and TRBJ1-2; 9 bases are a match to TRBD1. Germline loops: CDR1 MNHEY, CDR2 SVGAGI. Germline trimming cut 0 bases from V and 6 bases from J; bases unmatched to any gene: 5. The CDR3 loop spans 15 amino acids. Here the CDR3 DNA reads TGTGCCAGCAGTTACTCCGCCGGGACAGGGCATGGCTACACCTTC. Translation: CASSYSAGTGHGYTF.